This T cell receptor beta chain was identified during a study of blood T cell repertoires in COVID-19. In the study overall: The cDNA or gDNA used as material had been derived from T cells, B-cell-depleted T cells, or PBMCs.

The germline V and J ends were trimmed by 0 bases and 7 bases, with 10 bases remaining between them. The germline V gene encodes CDR1 SGHRS and CDR2 YFSETQ. The CDR3 extends over 14 amino acids. TCRdb's table, derived via immunoSEQ multiplex PCR, lists solely in-frame clones and lacks some. The data show about 480,000 clones, with around 89% seen just once and 1.5% to 2% held by the top ten. The sequenced material came from PBMCs or T cells enriched from blood (not recorded which). The sequence derives from a woman aged 40 to 49 who had recovered from COVID-19. The rearrangement joins TRBV5-1 to TRBJ2-2; D gene ambiguous. The CDR3 spells CASSLESRGGELFF. CDR3 coding DNA: TGCGCCAGCAGCTTGGAGAGTCGCGGCGGGGAGCTGTTTTTT.